This T cell receptor (beta chain) is drawn from a study of T cells in Graves' hyperthyroidism and ophthalmopathy. The wider study: Peripheral blood was collected at initial diagnosis, before any treatment.

Not enrolled were patients with uncontrolled infection, other autoimmune disease, pregnancy or lactation. Diagnostic decisions used clinical symptoms, serum thyroxine and TRAb, thyroid ultrasound and orbital computed tomography. Overall study findings and caveats: Blood shared most expanded thyroid clonotypes above 0.001.

This clonotype was counted many times. Its target is not known. Amplification targeted TCR beta CDR3 regions from RNA transcripts. With the HTBI primer set, the TCR CDR3 went through a first round of RT-PCR. In TCRdb, the multiplex PCR reads were re-called with MiXCR into one record per CDR3 protein. The profile shows roughly 290,000 distinct CDR3 sequences, roughly 14% of them singletons. The sample was blood. The clonotype comes from a woman in her twenties or thirties with Graves' hyperthyroidism that later progressed to Graves' ophthalmopathy.

The CDR3 DNA follows: TGCAGCGTGGGGTCCCGTGGGGAGCTGTTTTTT. It specifies CSVGSRGELFF. V usage is TRBV29-1 and J usage is TRBJ2-2; D not certain. V was clipped by 6 bases and J by 8 bases, with 10 bases between them. The CDR3 sequence is 11 residues long. The germline V gene encodes CDR1 SQVTM and CDR2 ANQGSEA.